Listed below are T cell receptor beta chains from one sample, sequenced in a study of cytomegalovirus exposure and HLA in healthy donors. Produced via immunoSEQ multiplex PCR; TCRdb's table is partial and in-frame only. Of fewer than 140,000 clones listed, over 60% are singletons. The source material was PBMCs. These receptors were collected from a woman aged 45 to 65 in good health and CMV-seropositive. Each CDR3 is given without its conserved first and last residue. D genes are given only for firm matches.

D: TRBD2
V: TRBV5-1
J: TRBJ2-3
CDR3: ASSRGLAGTTDTQY

D: TRBD1
V: TRBV7-3
J: TRBJ1-3
CDR3: ASTSGTGQLRHGNTIY

D: TRBD2
V: TRBV7-2
J: TRBJ2-1
CDR3: ASSLLSTSGGHLNEQF

D: -
V: TRBV18
J: TRBJ1-1
CDR3: ASSPLVLTEAF

D: TRBD1
V: TRBV27
J: TRBJ2-7
CDR3: ASSLAGQASYEQY

D: TRBD1
V: TRBV15
J: TRBJ1-2
CDR3: ATSLRTGAAGYT

D: -
V: TRBV5-1
J: TRBJ1-3
CDR3: ASSFSAGADGNTIY

D: TRBD1
V: TRBV5-1
J: TRBJ2-7
CDR3: ASSLDRGMYEQY

D: -
V: TRBV6-6
J: TRBJ1-4
CDR3: ASSQATTNEKLF

D: -
V: TRBV7-6
J: TRBJ1-2
CDR3: ASSLSGDPRREHGYT

D: -
V: TRBV18
J: TRBJ2-7
CDR3: ASSPQAGEQY

D: TRBD1
V: TRBV11-2
J: TRBJ2-1
CDR3: ASSSGTAPYNEQF

D: -
V: TRBV13
J: TRBJ1-4
CDR3: ASSFFTGGEKLF

D: -
V: TRBV9
J: TRBJ2-7
CDR3: ASSVDLEGEQY

D: TRBD2
V: TRBV6-1
J: TRBJ2-3
CDR3: ASSATSGGHTDTQY

D: -
V: TRBV2
J: TRBJ2-5
CDR3: ASSPRRGVETQY

D: -
V: TRBV29-1
J: TRBJ1-1
CDR3: SVEGAAEAF

D: TRBD1
V: TRBV5-1
J: TRBJ1-4
CDR3: ASRRTGGADEKLF

D: -
V: TRBV19
J: TRBJ1-1
CDR3: ASSHRDLYTEAF

D: -
V: TRBV7-2
J: TRBJ2-2
CDR3: ASSLDWSVPGELF

D: TRBD1
V: TRBV10-3
J: TRBJ2-5
CDR3: AISASGTEETQY

D: -
V: TRBV10-3
J: TRBJ1-1
CDR3: AISESSVPGAEAF

D: -
V: TRBV18
J: TRBJ2-1
CDR3: ASSSDGGVNNEQF

D: -
V: TRBV5-5
J: TRBJ2-7
CDR3: ASSPPGWEEEQY

D: -
V: TRBV5-6
J: TRBJ1-5
CDR3: ASSLGSGAAGNQPQH

D: TRBD2
V: TRBV7-2
J: TRBJ2-7
CDR3: ASSLVRGGSYEQY

D: -
V: TRBV27
J: TRBJ1-4
CDR3: ASSPLDWREEEKLF

D: -
V: TRBV7-9
J: TRBJ1-1
CDR3: ASSIGPLWNTEAF

D: TRBD2
V: TRBV28
J: TRBJ2-1
CDR3: ASSLWLAGAYNEQF

D: -
V: TRBV5-4
J: TRBJ1-2
CDR3: ASSADRNYGYT

D: TRBD1
V: TRBV18
J: TRBJ1-2
CDR3: ASSPDRQGAYGYT